The sequence of this TCR beta chain was determined in a study of identical twins listed by TCRdb under 2016. Context from the whole study: The study deep-sequenced TCR alpha and beta repertoires from monozygotic twins, unrelated adults of various ages and cord blood to test whether fetal clonotypes persist. To rule out contamination, the twin experiments were replicated at different times with different library preparation protocols. Broad study findings and their caveats: Out-of-frame TCR alpha sequences shared between twins showed an excess of low generation-probability sequences compared with coincidental sharing between unrelated individuals. Because the same donors could not be followed over many years, the conclusions depended on cross-sectional statistical analysis. Invariant T cells such as MAIT and iNKT could partly confound zero-insertion analyses, although diverse VJ usage argued against such confounding for most clonotypes. Fewer insertions were carried by abundant cord blood beta clonotypes; a weaker similar trend was observed in young adult naive repertoires, while no such trend was observed in memory repertoires. In monozygotic twins, recombination models systematically underestimated out-of-frame TCR alpha sharing, but the models matched the sharing seen between unrelated individuals. The excess sharing between twins in beta out-of-frame sequences was weaker because fewer shared sequences reduced the signal-to-noise ratio.

Library prep was done by 5' RACE. TCRdb shows the sequencer as Illumina HiSeq 2000. A universal primer binding site was introduced by template switching, and a unique molecular identifier was present in the final cDNA, enabling accurate counting of TCR cDNA molecules. Specific primers in the conserved constant-segment region were used to synthesize first-strand cDNA for the TCR alpha and beta chains. Each cDNA library was double barcoded, with a SMART-Mk sample barcode plus Illumina barcodes, to control for contamination. TruSeq adapter sequences along with Illumina sample barcodes were introduced in two successive PCR steps. Sequencing of the TCR alpha and beta cDNA libraries was done on the Illumina HiSeq platform using custom primers. Per the source publication's procedure: Unique molecular identifiers were extracted from raw reads with MiGEC, and CDR3 positions were determined with MiXCR. Recombination models were inferred per individual with the repgenHMM and IGoR tools using an EM algorithm. The tcR package in R was used for shared clonotype analysis, with sharing normalized by the product of cloneset sizes. Out-of-frame nonproductive sequences were analyzed to study raw recombination free of thymic and clonal selection effects. TCRdb reprocessed the public reads (quality trimming at Q25 with fastp, clone calling with MiXCR) and kept in-frame beta chains. Identical CDR3 proteins give one entry, which carries the most common genes and DNA. These V and J calls are TCRdb output, not the study's own analysis. Here the sample has hundreds of thousands of distinct CDR3 sequences; 5.5% to 6.5% occur a single time. Approximately 1.6% of the sample goes to the ten largest clones.

From its cysteine to its phenylalanine, the CDR3 spans 12 amino acids. Left in the record is the CDR3 DNA by itself, 36 bases read in frame from the first base. V gives up 3 bases and J gives up 12 bases, and the segment between their germline ends measures 13 bases. CDR1 is given as SGHTA and CDR2 as FQGNSA, both from the germline V gene. Only healthy Caucasian donors were included. Three unrelated non-twin adults were additionally sequenced: a male aged 18 to 29, a male aged 50 to 60 and a female aged 50 to 60. Miltenyi CD45RO+ enrichment and human naive T-cell isolation kits were used to isolate memory (CD45RO+) and naive T cells from PBMC. With regard to this clonotype: This receptor's antigen is unknown. The input lacks base qualities; no much larger clone sits a single base away.

The sample taken for sequencing was naive T cells sorted from blood. The cell subset or site label corresponds to: cells isolated with a human naive T-cell isolation kit. The TCR was taken from a man aged 18 to 29 in good health. Recombination connected TRBV7-2 to TRBJ2-3, with a weak D call of TRBD1 (5 bases match). The bases are TGTGCCAGCAGCTTCGGCCAGGGCCCCCAGTATTTT. Translated, it reads CASSFGQGPQYF.